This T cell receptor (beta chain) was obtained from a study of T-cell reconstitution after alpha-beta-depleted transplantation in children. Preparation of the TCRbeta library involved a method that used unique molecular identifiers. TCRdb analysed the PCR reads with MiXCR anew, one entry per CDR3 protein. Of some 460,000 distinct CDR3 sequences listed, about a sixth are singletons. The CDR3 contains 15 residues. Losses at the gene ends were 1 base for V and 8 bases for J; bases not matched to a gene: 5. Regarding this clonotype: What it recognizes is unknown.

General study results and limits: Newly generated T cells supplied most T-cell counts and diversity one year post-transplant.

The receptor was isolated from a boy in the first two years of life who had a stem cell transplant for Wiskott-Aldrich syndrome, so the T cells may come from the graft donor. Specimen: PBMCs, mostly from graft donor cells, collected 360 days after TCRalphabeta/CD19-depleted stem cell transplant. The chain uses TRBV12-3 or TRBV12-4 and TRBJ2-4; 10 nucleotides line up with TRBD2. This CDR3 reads CASSLEALAGDIQYF. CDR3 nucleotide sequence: TGTGCCAGCAGTTTAGAGGCCCTAGCGGGGGACATTCAGTACTTC.